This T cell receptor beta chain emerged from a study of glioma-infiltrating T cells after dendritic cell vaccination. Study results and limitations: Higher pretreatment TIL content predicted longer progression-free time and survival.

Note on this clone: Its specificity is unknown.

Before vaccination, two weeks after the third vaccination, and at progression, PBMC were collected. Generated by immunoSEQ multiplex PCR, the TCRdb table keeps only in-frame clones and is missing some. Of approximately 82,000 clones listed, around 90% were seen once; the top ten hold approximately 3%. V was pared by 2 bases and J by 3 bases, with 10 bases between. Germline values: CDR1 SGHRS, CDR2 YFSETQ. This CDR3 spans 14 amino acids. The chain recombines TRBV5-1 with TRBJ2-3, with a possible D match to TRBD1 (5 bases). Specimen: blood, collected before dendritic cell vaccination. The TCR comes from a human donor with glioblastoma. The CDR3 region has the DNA TGCGCCAGCAGCTTATGGGGCGCGACAGATACGCAGTATTTT. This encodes CASSLWGATDTQYF.